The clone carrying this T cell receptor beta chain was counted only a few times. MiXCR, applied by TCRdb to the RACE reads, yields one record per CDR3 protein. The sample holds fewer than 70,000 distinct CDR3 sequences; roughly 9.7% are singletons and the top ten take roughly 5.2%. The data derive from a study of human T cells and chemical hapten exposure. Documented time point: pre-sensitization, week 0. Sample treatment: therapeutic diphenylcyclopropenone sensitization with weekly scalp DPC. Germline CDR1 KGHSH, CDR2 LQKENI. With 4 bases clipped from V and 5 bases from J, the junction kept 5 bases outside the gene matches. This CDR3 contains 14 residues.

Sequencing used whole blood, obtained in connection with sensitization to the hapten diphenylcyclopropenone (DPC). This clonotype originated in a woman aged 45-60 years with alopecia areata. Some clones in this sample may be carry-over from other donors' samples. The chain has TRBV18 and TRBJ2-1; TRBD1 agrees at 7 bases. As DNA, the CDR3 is TGTGCCAGCTCACTCGGGACAGCCAACAATGAGCAGTTCTTC. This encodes CASSLGTANNEQFF.